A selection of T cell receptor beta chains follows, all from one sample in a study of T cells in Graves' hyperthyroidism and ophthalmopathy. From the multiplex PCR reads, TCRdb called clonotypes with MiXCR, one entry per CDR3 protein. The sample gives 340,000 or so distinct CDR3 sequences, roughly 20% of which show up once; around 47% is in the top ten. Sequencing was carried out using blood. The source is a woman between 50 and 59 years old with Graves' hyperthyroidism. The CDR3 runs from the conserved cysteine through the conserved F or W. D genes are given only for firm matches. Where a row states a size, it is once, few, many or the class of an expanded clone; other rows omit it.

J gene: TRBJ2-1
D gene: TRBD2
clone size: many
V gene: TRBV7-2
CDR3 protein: CASSLGLAGGNRFF
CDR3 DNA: TGTGCCAGCAGCTTAGGACTAGCGGGAGGGAACCGGTTCTTC

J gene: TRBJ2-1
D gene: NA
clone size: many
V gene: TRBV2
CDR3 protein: CASSQLDSPYNEQFF
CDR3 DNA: TGTGCCAGCAGTCAACTAGACAGTCCCTACAATGAGCAGTTCTTC

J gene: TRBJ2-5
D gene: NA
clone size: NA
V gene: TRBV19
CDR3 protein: CASSEWTVGKETQYF
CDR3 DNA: TGTGCCAGTAGTGAATGGACTGTGGGTAAAGAGACCCAGTACTTC

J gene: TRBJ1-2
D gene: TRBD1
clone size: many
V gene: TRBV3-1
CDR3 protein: CASSQNPGTAWVYGYTF
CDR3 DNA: TGTGCCAGCAGCCAAAACCCCGGGACAGCCTGGGTCTATGGCTACACCTTC

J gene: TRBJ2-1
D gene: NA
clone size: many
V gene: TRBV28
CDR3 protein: CASSQRDYNEQFF
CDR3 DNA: TGTGCCAGCAGCCAAAGGGACTACAATGAGCAGTTCTTC

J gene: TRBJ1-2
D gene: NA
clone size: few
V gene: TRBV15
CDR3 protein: CATSRERSEGYGYTF
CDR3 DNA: TGTGCCACCAGCAGAGAACGGTCAGAGGGCTATGGCTACACCTTC

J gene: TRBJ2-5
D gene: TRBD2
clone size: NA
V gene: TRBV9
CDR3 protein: CASSVLSGGETQYF
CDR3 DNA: TGTGCCAGCAGCGTATTAAGCGGGGGGGAGACCCAGTACTTC

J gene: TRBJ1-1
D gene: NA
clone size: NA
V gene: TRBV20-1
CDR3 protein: CSAWTENTEAFF
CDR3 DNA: TGCAGTGCCTGGACAGAGAACACTGAAGCTTTCTTT

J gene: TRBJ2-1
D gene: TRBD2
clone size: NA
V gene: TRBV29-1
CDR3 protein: CSVGLAGSVEQFF
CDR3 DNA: TGCAGCGTAGGACTAGCGGGATCAGTTGAGCAGTTCTTC

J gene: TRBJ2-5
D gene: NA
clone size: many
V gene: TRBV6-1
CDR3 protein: CASSSHREYQETQYF
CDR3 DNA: TGTGCCAGCAGTTCACACAGGGAGTACCAAGAGACCCAGTACTTC

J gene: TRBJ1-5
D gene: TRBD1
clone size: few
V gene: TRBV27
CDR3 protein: CASSPGTGVSPQHF
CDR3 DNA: TGTGCCAGCAGTCCAGGGACAGGGGTTTCGCCCCAGCATTTT

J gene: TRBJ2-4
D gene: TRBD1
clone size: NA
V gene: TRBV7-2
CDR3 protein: CASSLGVPGTGWSKNIQYF
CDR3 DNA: TGTGCCAGCAGCTTAGGGGTGCCCGGGACAGGGTGGTCCAAAAACATTCAGTACTTC

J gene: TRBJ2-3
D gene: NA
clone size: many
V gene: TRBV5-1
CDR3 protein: CASSLDGQGETDTQYF
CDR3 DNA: TGCGCCAGCAGCTTGGATGGACAAGGAGAAACAGATACGCAGTATTTT

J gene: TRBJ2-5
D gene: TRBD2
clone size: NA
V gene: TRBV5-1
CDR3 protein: CASSQGWPSGSGETQYF
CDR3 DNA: TGCGCCAGCAGCCAAGGGTGGCCTAGCGGGAGTGGGGAGACCCAGTACTTC

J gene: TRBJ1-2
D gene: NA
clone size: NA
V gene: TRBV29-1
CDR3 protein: CSVGQHYGYTF
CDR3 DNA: TGCAGCGTTGGACAGCACTATGGCTACACCTTC

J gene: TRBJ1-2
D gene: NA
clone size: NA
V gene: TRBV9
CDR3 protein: CASSANQGPNYGYTF
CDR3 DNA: TGTGCCAGCAGCGCCAATCAGGGACCAAACTATGGCTACACCTTC

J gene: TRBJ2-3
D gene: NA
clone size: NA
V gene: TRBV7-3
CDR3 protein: CASSFTGTPGTDTQYF
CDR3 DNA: TGTGCCAGCAGCTTTACAGGGACCCCTGGCACAGATACGCAGTATTTT

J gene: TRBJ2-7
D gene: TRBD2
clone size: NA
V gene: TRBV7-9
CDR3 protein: CASSSTGTSGYEQYF
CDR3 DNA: TGTGCCAGCAGCTCGACCGGGACTAGCGGCTACGAGCAGTACTTC

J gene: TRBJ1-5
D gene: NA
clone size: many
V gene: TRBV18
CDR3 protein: CASSPHPNQPQHF
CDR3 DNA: TGTGCCAGCTCACCACATCCTAATCAGCCCCAGCATTTT

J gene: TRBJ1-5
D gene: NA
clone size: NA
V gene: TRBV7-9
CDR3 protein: CASSLGSGGGNQPQHF
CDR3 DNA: TGTGCCAGCAGCTTAGGCTCCGGGGGTGGCAATCAGCCCCAGCATTTT

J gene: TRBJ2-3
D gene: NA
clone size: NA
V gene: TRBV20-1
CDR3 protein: CSAAGGTVTDTQYF
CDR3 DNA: TGCAGTGCTGCAGGAGGGACAGTCACAGATACGCAGTATTTT

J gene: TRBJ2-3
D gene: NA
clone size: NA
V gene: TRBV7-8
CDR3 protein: CASSSRDSTDTQYF
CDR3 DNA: TGTGCCAGCAGCTCCCGGGACAGCACAGATACGCAGTATTTT

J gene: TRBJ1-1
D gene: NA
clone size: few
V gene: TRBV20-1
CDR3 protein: CSARDSSRPAEAFF
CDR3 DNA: TGCAGTGCTAGAGATTCAAGTCGCCCGGCTGAAGCTTTCTTT

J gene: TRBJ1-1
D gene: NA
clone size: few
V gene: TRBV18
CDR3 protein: CASSPPAGLNTEAFF
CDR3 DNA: TGTGCCAGCTCACCACCGGCGGGGCTGAACACTGAAGCTTTCTTT

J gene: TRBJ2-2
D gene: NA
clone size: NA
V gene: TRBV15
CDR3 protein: CATSRPHSDTGELFF
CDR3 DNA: TGTGCCACCAGCAGACCTCATTCGGACACCGGGGAGCTGTTTTTT

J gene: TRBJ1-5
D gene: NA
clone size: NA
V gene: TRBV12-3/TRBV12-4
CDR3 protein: CASSWMEGENQPQHF
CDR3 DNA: TGTGCCAGCAGTTGGATGGAGGGGGAGAATCAGCCCCAGCATTTT

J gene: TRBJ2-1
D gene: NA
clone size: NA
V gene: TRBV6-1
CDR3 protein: CASTLMGTSNEQFF
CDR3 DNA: TGTGCCAGCACCCTCATGGGGACGAGTAATGAGCAGTTCTTC

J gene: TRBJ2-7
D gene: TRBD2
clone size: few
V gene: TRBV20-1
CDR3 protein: CSGFSGRDEQYF
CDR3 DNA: TGCAGTGGATTTAGCGGGAGGGACGAGCAGTACTTC